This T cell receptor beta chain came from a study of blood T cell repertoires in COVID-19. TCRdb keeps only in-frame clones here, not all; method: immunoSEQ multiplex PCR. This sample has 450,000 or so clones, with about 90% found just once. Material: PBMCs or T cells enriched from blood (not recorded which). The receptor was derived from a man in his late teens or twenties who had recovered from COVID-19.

The CDR3 is CASSQGSEQPQHF. The CDR3 bases are TGTGCCAGCAGCCAAGGGTCGGAGCAGCCCCAGCATTTT. The J gene is TRBJ1-5, the V gene TRBV3-1 (or the pseudogene TRBV3-2); D uncertain. Germline V gene lookup returns CDR1 LGHDT and CDR2 YNNKEL (reference sequence). V lost 1 base, J lost 7 bases, and 8 bases lay in between. The CDR3 is made up of 13 amino acids.